This T cell receptor beta chain was recovered during a study of cytomegalovirus exposure and HLA in healthy donors. Only a few counts were recorded for this clone. What it recognizes is unknown. Germline-derived CDR1 and CDR2 are MDHEN and SYDVKM. The CDR3 spans 14 residues. Unmatched junction bases numbered 5, after V lost 3 bases and J lost 3 bases. The PCR ran on 60 Vbeta and 13 Jbeta primers. Clones were read by immunoSEQ multiplex PCR, and TCRdb kept only the in-frame ones, dropping some. The sample has 120,000 or so clones; around 84% are singletons. Regarding the study as a whole: Segments of the TCR beta V type were, in most cases, productive about 87% or about 30% of the time in an earlier analysis.

The TCR originated in a woman in her forties in good health and CMV-seronegative. The sequencing input was PBMCs. The chain employs TRBV28 and TRBJ2-7; 7 bases line up with TRBD2. CDR3 residues: CASSFSGHIYEQYF. The CDR3 DNA is TGTGCCAGCAGTTTTAGCGGGCACATCTACGAGCAGTACTTC.